This entry describes one T cell receptor beta chain. Its antigen remains unknown. CDR3 length equals 14 residues. CDR1 ENHRY and CDR2 SYGVKD come from the germline V gene. V lost 3 bases and J lost 4, with 11 bases in between. These data belong to a study of T cells in tuberculosis. Study-wide context: The T cells targeted glucose monomycolate, a mycobacterial lipid, via CD1B. Blood was taken before or within 7 days of anti-tuberculosis therapy. Regarding the study as a whole: Cases with active tuberculosis were adults, while controls were adolescents.

Libraries were prepared by immunoSEQ multiplex PCR; TCRdb keeps only in-frame clonotypes and omits some of them. The sample contains about 33,000 clones, about 91% of which appear only once. Specified time point: new active TB diagnosis, blood taken before or within 7 days of starting treatment. HIV-seronegative South African adults aged 18 years or older had newly diagnosed active tuberculosis. This specimen consisted of PBMCs, obtained at tuberculosis diagnosis. The chain couples TRBV10-3 to TRBJ2-3, with D perhaps TRBD2 (6 bases). The TCR sequence derives from an adult with tuberculosis. Some clones in this sample may be carry-over from other donors' samples. This CDR3 is CAISDAGTSDTQYF. The CDR3 nucleotides are TGTGCCATCAGTGACGCCGGGACTTCAGATACGCAGTATTTT.